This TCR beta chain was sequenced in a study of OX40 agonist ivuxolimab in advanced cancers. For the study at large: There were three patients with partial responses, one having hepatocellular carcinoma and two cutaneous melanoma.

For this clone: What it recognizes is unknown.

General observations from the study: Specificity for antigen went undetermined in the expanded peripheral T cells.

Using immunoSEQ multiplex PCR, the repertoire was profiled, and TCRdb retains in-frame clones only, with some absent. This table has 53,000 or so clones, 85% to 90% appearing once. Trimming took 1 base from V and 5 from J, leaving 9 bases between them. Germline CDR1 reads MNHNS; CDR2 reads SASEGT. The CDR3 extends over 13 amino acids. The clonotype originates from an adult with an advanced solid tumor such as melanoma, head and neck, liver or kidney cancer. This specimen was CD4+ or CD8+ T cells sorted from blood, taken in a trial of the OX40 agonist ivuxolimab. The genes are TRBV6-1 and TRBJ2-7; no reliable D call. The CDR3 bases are TGTGCCAGCAGTGAAGTGGGTAAGGACGAGCAGTACTTC. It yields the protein CASSEVGKDEQYF.